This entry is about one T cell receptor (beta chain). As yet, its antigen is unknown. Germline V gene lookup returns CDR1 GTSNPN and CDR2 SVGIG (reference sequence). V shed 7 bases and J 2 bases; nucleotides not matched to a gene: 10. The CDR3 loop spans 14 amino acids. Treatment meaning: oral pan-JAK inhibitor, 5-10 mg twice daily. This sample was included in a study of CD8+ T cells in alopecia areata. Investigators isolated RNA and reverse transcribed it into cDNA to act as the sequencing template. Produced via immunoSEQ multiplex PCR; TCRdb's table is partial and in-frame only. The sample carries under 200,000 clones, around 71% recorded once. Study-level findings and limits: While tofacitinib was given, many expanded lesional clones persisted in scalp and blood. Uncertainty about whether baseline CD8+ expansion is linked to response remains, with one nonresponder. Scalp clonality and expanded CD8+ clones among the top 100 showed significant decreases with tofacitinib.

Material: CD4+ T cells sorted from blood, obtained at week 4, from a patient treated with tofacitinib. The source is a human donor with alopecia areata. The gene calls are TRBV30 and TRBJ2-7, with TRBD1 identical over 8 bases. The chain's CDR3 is CASIGQGNPYEQYF. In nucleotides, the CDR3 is TGTGCCTCCATCGGACAGGGCAATCCCTACGAGCAGTACTTC.